This T cell receptor (beta chain) derives from a study of T cell repertoires in cytomegalovirus infection. The wider study: Indications of both CMV infection and matching HLA type were provided by public TCR beta signatures. General study results and limits: Clonotype analysis showed dominance of the ex vivo response by HLA-C-restricted CMV-specific TCR beta clonotypes.

TCRdb used MiXCR to reprocess the reads, holding one entry per CDR3 protein. The table records 140,000 to 150,000 distinct CDR3 sequences, roughly a third of them present only once. Points on this clonotype: Its antigen is not known.

The CDR3 is 14 amino acids. Germline values: CDR1 MDHEN, CDR2 SYDVKM. With 6 bases clipped from V and 6 bases from J, the junction kept 10 bases outside the gene matches. The sequence came from a human donor in good health (CMV status not recorded). Some clones in this sample may be carry-over from other donors' samples. The chain links TRBV28 to TRBJ2-5; TRBD1 matches 7 bases. The material sequenced was CD8+ T cells from cultured PBMCs, taken from culture after CMV antigen stimulation. CDR3 residues: CASSLPTGIKTQYF. CDR3 DNA: TGTGCCAGCAGCCTACCGACAGGGATAAAGACCCAGTACTTC.